One sample yielded the 9 T cell receptor beta chains listed below, sequenced in a study of shared clonotypes between healthy human individuals. Clones were sequenced by immunoSEQ multiplex PCR, and TCRdb holds only the in-frame ones, with some missing. The sample carries 2.3 million or so clones, approximately 93% recorded once. The sequencing input was naive CD4+ T cells from PBMCs. Subset described: CD45RA+ positively selected. All receptors derive from a man in his late teens or twenties in good health. Some clones in this sample may be carry-over from other donors' samples.

The chain couples TRBV30 to TRBJ2-4; TRBD1 aligns across 7 bases. The CDR3 loop spans 14 amino acids. J gave up 8 bases and V 0 bases, and 7 bases lay outside the gene matches. CDR1 is GTSNPN and CDR2 is SVGIG in the germline V gene (reference sequence). The CDR3 coding sequence is TGTGCCTGGAGTGTAGTCGGGACAGTGGACATTCAGTACTTC. Protein sequence: CAWSVVGTVDIQYF.

Regarding this clone: Additional DNA sequences in this sample encode the identical CDR3. The CDR3 DNA reads as TGTGCCAGCAGCTTACAGGGTTACGAGCAGTACTTC. It translates to CASSLQGYEQYF. This chain joins TRBV5-6 and TRBJ2-7, with D maybe TRBD1 (6 bases). Between the trimmed V and J ends, which lost 2 bases and 4 bases, there was a span of 7 bases. This CDR3 has 12 residues. Per the germline V gene, CDR1 is SGHDT and CDR2 is YYEEEE.

This chain connects TRBV28 to TRBJ2-1, with TRBD1 as a possible D gene (6 bases). The CDR3 has 17 amino acids. Trimming took off 5 bases at V and 3 bases at J, with 20 bases between the two ends. CDR1 and CDR2 (germline): MDHEN, SYDVKM. The CDR3 DNA sequence: TGTGCCAGCAGTAGGGCTGAGTGGACAGATATCTACAATGAGCAGTTCTTC. Amino acids: CASSRAEWTDIYNEQFF.

The V call is TRBV11-2, the J call TRBJ2-1, with D possibly being TRBD1 (6 bases). The V end was cut by 0 bases, the J end by 9 bases, with 18 bases between. The CDR3 totals 16 residues. Per the germline V gene, CDR1 is SGHAT and CDR2 is FQNNGV. The CDR3 region is CASSLEGAADQFEQFF. The DNA of the CDR3 is TGTGCCAGCAGCTTAGAGGGGGCCGCGGACCAGTTTGAGCAGTTCTTC.

The rearrangement joins TRBV7-2 to TRBJ2-1; 9 positions match TRBD2. Germline V lookup: CDR1 SGHTA, CDR2 FQGNSA. Losses at the gene ends were 5 bases for V and 7 bases for J; bases not matched to a gene: 6. This CDR3 region has 14 residues. The CDR3 bases are TGTGCCAGCAGCGATCCTAGCGGGGATAATGAGCAGTTCTTC. Protein product: CASSDPSGDNEQFF.

The chain links TRBV27 to TRBJ2-1; D is ambiguous. This CDR3 is built from 12 residues. V lost 4 bases to trimming and J lost 10 bases, with 11 bases between them. Germline CDR1 is MNHEY and CDR2 is SMNVEV (reference sequence). CDR3 nucleotide sequence: TGTGCCAGCAGTTCCGACCACAGCGAGCAGTTCTTC. It yields the protein CASSSDHSEQFF.

The J gene is TRBJ2-7, the V gene TRBV6-1, with 9 bases identical to TRBD1. The junction had 9 bases not matched to a gene; V was cut back by 6 bases and J by 6 bases. The CDR3 totals 14 residues. Germline V CDR1 and CDR2: MNHNS, SASEGT. CDR3 bases: TGTGCCAGCAGACTAAGGACAGGGGAGATCGAGCAGTACTTC. Amino acid sequence: CASRLRTGEIEQYF.

V is TRBV7-3 and J is TRBJ1-2; D gene ambiguous. Germline assignment: CDR1 SGHTA and CDR2 FQGTGA. This CDR3 has 13 amino acids. Deletions cut 1 base from V and 6 bases from J, with 9 bases between. This CDR3 is CASSLNSGDGYTF. The CDR3 DNA reads TGTGCCAGCAGCTTAAACTCTGGGGATGGCTACACCTTC.

The CDR3 protein is CASSFAGVAQPQHF. CDR3 coding DNA: TGTGCCAGCAGTTTCGCGGGGGTTGCTCAGCCCCAGCATTTT. The chain carries TRBV28 and TRBJ1-5; the D gene is possibly TRBD1 (5 bases). V was pared by 3 bases and J by 6 bases, with 12 bases between. The germline V gene has CDR1 MDHEN and CDR2 SYDVKM. CDR3 size: 14 residues.